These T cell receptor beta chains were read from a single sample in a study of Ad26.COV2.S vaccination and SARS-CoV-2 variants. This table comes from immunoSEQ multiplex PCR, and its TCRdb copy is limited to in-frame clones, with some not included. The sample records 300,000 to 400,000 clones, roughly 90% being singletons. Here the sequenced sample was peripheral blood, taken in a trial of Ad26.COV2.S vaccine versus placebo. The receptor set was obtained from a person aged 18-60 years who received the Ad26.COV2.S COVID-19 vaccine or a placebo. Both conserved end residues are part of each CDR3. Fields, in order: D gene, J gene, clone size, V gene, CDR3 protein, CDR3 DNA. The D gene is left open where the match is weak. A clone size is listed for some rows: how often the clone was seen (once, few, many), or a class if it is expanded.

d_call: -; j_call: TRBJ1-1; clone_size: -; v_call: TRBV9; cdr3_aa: CASSVVTGARTEAFF; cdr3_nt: TGTGCCAGCAGCGTAGTTACGGGGGCGCGCACTGAAGCTTTCTTT
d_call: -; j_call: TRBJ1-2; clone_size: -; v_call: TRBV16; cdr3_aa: CASSRPPGPSRVSNYGYTF; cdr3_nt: TGTGCCAGCAGCCGACCCCCGGGACCGTCCCGTGTTTCTAACTATGGCTACACCTTC
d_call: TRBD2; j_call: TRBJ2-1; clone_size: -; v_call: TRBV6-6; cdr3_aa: CASNRQREGHEQFF; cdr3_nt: TGTGCCAGCAACCGCCAGCGGGAGGGCCATGAGCAGTTCTTC
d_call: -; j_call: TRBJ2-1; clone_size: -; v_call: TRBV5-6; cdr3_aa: CASNFWGGVSYNEQFF; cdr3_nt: TGTGCCAGCAACTTTTGGGGTGGAGTCTCCTACAATGAGCAGTTCTTC
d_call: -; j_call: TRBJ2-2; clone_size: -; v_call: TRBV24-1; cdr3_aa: CATSDDFGELFF; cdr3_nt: TGTGCCACCAGTGACGACTTCGGGGAGCTGTTTTTT
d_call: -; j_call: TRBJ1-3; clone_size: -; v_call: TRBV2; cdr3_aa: CASSRLVLEGNTIYF; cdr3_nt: TGTGCCAGCAGCCGATTGGTGTTGGAGGGAAACACCATATATTTT
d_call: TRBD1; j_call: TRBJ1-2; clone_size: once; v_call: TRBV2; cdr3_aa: CASSEGPPPGGNYGYTF; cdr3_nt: TGTGCCAGCAGTGAAGGACCCCCGCCAGGGGGCAACTATGGCTACACCTTC
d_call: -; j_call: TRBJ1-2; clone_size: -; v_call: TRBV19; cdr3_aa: CASSPDTVYYGYTF; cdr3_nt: TGTGCCAGTAGTCCAGACACAGTGTACTATGGCTACACCTTC
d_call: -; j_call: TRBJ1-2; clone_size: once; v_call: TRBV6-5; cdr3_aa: CASSSLTSNYGYTF; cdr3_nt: TGTGCCAGCAGTTCTCTTACTTCTAACTATGGCTACACCTTC
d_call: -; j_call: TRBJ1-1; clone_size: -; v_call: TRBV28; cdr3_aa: CASSYYYGTEAFF; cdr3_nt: TGTGCCAGCAGCTACTACTATGGGACTGAAGCTTTCTTT
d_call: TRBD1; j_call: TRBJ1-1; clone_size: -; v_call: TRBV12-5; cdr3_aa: CASDRLTGQGDTEAFF; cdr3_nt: TGTGCTAGTGATCGGCTAACGGGACAGGGTGACACTGAAGCTTTCTTT
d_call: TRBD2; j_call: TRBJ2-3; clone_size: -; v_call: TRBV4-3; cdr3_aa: CASSQEGLAGLIF; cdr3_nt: TGCGCCAGCAGCCAAGAGGGACTAGCGGGTTTAATTTTT
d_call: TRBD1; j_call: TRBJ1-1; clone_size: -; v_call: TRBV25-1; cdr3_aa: CASSEPRDRGRRTEAFF; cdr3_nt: TGTGCCAGCAGTGAGCCCCGAGACAGGGGGAGGAGGACTGAAGCTTTCTTT
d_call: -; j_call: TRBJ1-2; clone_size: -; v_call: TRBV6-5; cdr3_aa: CASSSRLLGYGYTF; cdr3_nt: TGTGCCAGCAGCTCCCGACTACTTGGTTATGGCTACACCTTC
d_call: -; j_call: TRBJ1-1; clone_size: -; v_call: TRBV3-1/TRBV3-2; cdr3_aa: CASSPGHPNTEAFF; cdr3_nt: TGTGCCAGCAGCCCGGGACACCCGAACACTGAAGCTTTCTTT
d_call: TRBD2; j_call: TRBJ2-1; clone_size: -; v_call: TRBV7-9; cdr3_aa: CASSTQTSGAYNEQFF; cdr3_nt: TGTGCCAGCAGCACCCAGACTAGCGGGGCTTACAATGAGCAGTTCTTC
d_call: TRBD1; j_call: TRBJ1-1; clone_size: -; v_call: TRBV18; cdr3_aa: CASSQRPGTGMNTEAFF; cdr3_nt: TGTGCCAGCTCGCAACGTCCCGGGACAGGAATGAACACTGAAGCTTTCTTT
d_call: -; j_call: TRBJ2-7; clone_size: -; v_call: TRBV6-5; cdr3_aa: CASRAYAVGDYEQYF; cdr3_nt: TGTGCCAGCAGAGCCTATGCCGTGGGGGACTACGAGCAGTACTTC
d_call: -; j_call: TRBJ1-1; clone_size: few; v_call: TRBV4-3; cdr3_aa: CASRPAHDSGHTEAFF; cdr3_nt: TGCGCCAGCAGACCTGCCCACGACAGTGGACACACTGAAGCTTTCTTT
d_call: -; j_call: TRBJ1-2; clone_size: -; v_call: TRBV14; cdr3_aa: CASSQDRGTPGGYTF; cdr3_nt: TGTGCCAGCAGCCAAGATCGTGGGACGCCCGGCGGCTACACCTTC
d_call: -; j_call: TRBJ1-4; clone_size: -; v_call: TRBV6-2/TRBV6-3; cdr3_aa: CASSYATGAEKLFF; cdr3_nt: TGTGCCAGCAGTTACGCCACAGGAGCAGAAAAACTGTTTTTT
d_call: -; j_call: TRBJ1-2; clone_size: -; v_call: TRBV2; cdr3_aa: CASSGSRVLYGYTF; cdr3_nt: TGTGCCAGCAGTGGTTCCCGGGTGCTCTATGGCTACACCTTC